This T cell receptor (beta chain) was observed in a study of T cell responses to AZD1222 COVID-19 vaccine. The method was immunoSEQ multiplex PCR; TCRdb's version includes in-frame clones alone and lacks a portion of them. The sample consists of around 80,000 clones, about 83% of them appearing once. The CDR3 spans 14 residues. Germline assignment: CDR1 MDHEN and CDR2 SYDVKM. Deletions cut 2 bases from V and 7 bases from J, with 9 bases between. The clonotype comes from an adult in good health. The specimen comprised peripheral blood, sampled on day 0 of AZD1222 vaccination. J is TRBJ1-6 and V is TRBV28; a weak D match, TRBD1 (5 bases). CDR3 in amino acids: CASSLGARNSPLHF. As DNA, the CDR3 is TGTGCCAGCAGTTTAGGGGCCCGCAATTCACCCCTCCACTTT.